This TCR beta chain was retrieved from a study of post-analysis software for immune sequencing data. The authors incorporated unique molecular identifiers into the TCR beta cDNA libraries. TCRdb reanalysed the PCR reads using MiXCR and keeps one entry per CDR3 protein. The sample includes about 820,000 distinct CDR3 sequences, roughly 50% of them seen just once. The CDR3 has 17 residues. Losses at the gene ends were 2 bases for V and 5 bases for J; bases not matched to a gene: 8. CDR1 SGHAT and CDR2 FQNNGV come from the germline V gene. Study-level points and caveats: Patients carried a handful of TRBV segments more frequently than controls did, and TRBV5-6, TRBV5-1 and TRBV20-1 were among them. When compared against controls, multiple sclerosis patients showed significantly lower normalized Chao1 diversity.

This clonotype was seen just once. Antigen: not known. The TCR sequence derives from a girl under 18 with multiple sclerosis. The rearrangement joins TRBV11-2 to TRBJ2-5; 13 bases agree with TRBD2. Sample: blood. CDR3 sequence: CASSLILAGGPGETQYF. CDR3 bases: TGTGCCAGCAGCTTAATACTAGCGGGAGGGCCGGGGGAGACCCAGTACTTC.